This T cell receptor (beta chain) was documented in a study of blood T cell repertoires in COVID-19. Across the study: Some COVID-19 samples were acute and others convalescent; all came from the United States, Italy and Spain. Sources were T cells, B-cell-depleted T cells, or PBMCs; the material itself was cDNA or gDNA.

This CDR3 is 15 amino acids long. The J segment lost 6 bases and the V segment lost 3 bases, leaving 3 bases of the junction unmatched. Germline assignment: CDR1 SGHTA and CDR2 FQGTGA. Source study methods: For nucleated cells, counts were estimated from reference gene primer amplification. The protocol was immunoSEQ multiplex PCR, while the TCRdb copy is restricted to in-frame clones and leaves out a portion. Clonal size and the V and J genes are those of that table, whereas D and trimming came from the DNA. The table lists about 44,000 clones, more than 70% of them singletons. Sequencing was performed on peripheral blood. V gene TRBV7-3 combines with J gene TRBJ2-1; 12 bases fit TRBD2. The clonotype originates from a woman aged 70-85 years with acute or convalescent COVID-19. CDR3 sequence (DNA): TGTGCCAGCAGCTTGCTAGCGGGAGGGCCCAATGAGCAGTTCTTC. Translating gives CASSLLAGGPNEQFF.